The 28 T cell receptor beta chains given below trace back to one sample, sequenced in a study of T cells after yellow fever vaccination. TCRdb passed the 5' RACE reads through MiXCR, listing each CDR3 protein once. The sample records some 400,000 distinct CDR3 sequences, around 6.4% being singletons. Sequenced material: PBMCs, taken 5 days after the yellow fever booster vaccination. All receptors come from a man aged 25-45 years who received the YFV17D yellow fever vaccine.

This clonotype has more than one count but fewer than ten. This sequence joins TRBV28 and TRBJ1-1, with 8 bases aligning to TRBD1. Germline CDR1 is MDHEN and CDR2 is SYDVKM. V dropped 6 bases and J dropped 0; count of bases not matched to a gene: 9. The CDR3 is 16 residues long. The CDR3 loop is CASRSGQVLMNTEAFF. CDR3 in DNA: TGTGCCAGCAGATCGGGACAGGTCCTCATGAACACTGAAGCTTTCTTT. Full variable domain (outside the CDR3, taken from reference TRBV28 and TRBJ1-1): DVKVTQSSRYLVKRTGEKVFLECVQDMDHENMFWYRQDPGLGLRLIYFSYDVKMKEKGDIPEGYSVSREKKERFSLILESASTNQTSMYLCASRSGQVLMNTEAFFGQGTRLTVV.

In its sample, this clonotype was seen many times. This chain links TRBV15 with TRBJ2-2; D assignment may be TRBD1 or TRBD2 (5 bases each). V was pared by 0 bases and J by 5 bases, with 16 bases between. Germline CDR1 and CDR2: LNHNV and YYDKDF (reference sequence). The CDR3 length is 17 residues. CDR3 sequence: CATSREGVWSSTGELFF. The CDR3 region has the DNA TGTGCCACCAGCAGAGAGGGGGTATGGTCGTCGACCGGGGAGCTGTTTTTT.

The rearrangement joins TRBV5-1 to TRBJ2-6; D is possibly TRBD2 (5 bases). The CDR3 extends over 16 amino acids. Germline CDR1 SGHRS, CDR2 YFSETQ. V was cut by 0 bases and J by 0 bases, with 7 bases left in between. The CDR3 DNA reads TGCGCCAGCAGCTTGGCCGGGGACTCTGGGGCCAACGTCCTGACTTTC. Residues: CASSLAGDSGANVLTF. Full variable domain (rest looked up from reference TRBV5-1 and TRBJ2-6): KAGVTQTPRYLIKTRGQQVTLSCSPISGHRSVSWYQQTPGQGLQFLFEYFSETQRNKGNFPGRFSGRQFSNSRSEMNVSTLELGDSALYLCASSLAGDSGANVLTFGAGSRLTVL.

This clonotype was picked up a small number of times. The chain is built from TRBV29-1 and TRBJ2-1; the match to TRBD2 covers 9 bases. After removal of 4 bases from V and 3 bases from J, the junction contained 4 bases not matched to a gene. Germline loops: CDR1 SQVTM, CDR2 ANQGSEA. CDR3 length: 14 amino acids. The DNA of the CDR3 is TGCAGCGTTGCCGGGACTAGCATCTACAATGAGCAGTTCTTC. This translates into CSVAGTSIYNEQFF.

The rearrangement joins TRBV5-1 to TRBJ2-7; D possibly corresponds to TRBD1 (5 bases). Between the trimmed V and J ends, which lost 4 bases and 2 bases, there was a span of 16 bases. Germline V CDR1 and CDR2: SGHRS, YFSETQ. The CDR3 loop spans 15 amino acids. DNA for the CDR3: TGCGCCAGCAGCCAGGCTTCAGGGATCCCCTACGAGCAGTACTTC. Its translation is CASSQASGIPYEQYF.

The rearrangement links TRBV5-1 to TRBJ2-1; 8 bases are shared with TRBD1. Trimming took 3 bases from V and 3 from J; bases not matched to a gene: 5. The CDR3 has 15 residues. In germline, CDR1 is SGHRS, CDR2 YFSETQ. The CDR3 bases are TGCGCCAGCAGCTCCCGGACAGGGTTCTACAATGAGCAGTTCTTC. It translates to CASSSRTGFYNEQFF.

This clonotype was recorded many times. CDR3 DNA: TGTGCCAGCAGCTCCATAGGGGCGGGAAAGACCCAGTACTTC. This encodes CASSSIGAGKTQYF. This sequence joins TRBV7-6 and TRBJ2-5; D is possibly TRBD2 (6 bases). This CDR3 has 14 residues. CDR1 and CDR2 from the germline V gene are SGHVS and FNYEAQ. Trimming took 4 bases from V and 6 from J, leaving 15 bases between them.

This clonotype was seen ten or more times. The CDR3 nucleotides are TGTGCCAGCAGCTTAGGTGGAACAGAAGAGACCCAGTACTTC. Translation: CASSLGGTEETQYF. The chain couples TRBV7-2 to TRBJ2-5, with unresolved D. Germline V gene data show CDR1 as SGHTA and CDR2 as FQGNSA. V gave up 1 base and J gave up 3 bases, with 9 bases separating them. This CDR3 comprises 14 residues.

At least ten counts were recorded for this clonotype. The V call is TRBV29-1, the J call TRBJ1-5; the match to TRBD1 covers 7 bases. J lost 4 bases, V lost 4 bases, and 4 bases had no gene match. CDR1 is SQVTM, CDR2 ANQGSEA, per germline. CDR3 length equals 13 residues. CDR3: CSVAGGVNQPQHF. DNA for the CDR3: TGCAGCGTTGCAGGGGGGGTAAATCAGCCCCAGCATTTT.

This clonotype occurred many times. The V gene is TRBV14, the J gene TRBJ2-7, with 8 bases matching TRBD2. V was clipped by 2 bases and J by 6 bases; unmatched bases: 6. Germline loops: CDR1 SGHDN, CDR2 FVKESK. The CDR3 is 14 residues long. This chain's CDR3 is CASSQPGLVSEQYF. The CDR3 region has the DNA TGTGCCAGCAGCCAACCGGGACTAGTTTCCGAGCAGTACTTC.

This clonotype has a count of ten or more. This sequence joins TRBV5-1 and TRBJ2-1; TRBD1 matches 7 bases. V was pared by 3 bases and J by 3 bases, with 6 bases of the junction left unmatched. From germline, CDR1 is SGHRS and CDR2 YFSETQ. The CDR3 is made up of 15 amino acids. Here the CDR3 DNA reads TGCGCCAGCAGCTCCACAGGGGCTCTCTACAATGAGCAGTTCTTC. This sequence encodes CASSSTGALYNEQFF. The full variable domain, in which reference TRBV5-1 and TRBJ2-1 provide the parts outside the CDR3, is KAGVTQTPRYLIKTRGQQVTLSCSPISGHRSVSWYQQTPGQGLQFLFEYFSETQRNKGNFPGRFSGRQFSNSRSEMNVSTLELGDSALYLCASSSTGALYNEQFFGPGTRLTVL.

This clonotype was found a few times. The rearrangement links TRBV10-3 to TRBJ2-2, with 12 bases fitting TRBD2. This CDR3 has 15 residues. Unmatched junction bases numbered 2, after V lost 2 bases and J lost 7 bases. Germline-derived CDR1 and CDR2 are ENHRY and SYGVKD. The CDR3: CAISEGLAGIGELFF. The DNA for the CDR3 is TGTGCCATCAGTGAGGGACTAGCGGGAATCGGGGAGCTGTTTTTT.

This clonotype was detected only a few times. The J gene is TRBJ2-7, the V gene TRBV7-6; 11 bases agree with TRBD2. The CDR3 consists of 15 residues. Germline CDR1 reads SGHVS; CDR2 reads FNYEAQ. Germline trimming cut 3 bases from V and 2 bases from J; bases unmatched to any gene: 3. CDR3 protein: CASSFGLAGTYEQYF. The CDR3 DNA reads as TGTGCCAGCAGCTTTGGACTAGCGGGCACCTACGAGCAGTACTTC.

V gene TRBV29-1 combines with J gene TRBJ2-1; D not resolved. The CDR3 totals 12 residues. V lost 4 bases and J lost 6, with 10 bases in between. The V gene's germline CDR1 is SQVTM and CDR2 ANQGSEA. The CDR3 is CSVGQNSNEQFF. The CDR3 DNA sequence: TGCAGCGTTGGTCAGAACAGCAATGAGCAGTTCTTC.

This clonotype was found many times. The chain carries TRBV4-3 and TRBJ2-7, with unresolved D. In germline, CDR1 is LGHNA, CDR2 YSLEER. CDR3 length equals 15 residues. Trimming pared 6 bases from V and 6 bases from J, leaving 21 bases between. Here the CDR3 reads CASSPSLGIPSEQYF. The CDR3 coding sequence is TGCGCCAGCAGTCCAAGTTTAGGGATCCCTAGCGAGCAGTACTTC.

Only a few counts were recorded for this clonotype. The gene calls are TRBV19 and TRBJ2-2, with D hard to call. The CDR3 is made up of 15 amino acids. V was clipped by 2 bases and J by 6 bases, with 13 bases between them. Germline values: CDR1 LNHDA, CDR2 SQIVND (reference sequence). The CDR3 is CASSIPGLVAGELFF. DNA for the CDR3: TGTGCCAGTAGTATACCGGGCCTAGTGGCCGGGGAGCTGTTTTTT.

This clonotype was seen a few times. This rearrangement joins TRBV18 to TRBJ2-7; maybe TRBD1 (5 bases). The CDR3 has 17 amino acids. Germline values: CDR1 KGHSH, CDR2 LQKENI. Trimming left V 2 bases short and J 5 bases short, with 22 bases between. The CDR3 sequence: CASSPISRKQVSHEQYF. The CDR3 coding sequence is TGTGCCAGCTCACCAATCTCTCGGAAACAGGTTAGCCACGAGCAGTACTTC.

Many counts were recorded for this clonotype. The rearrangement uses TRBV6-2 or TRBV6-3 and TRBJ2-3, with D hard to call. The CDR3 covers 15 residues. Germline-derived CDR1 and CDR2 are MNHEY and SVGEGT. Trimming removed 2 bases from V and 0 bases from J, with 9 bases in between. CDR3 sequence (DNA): TGTGCCAGCAGTTACGACACAGCTAGCACAGATACGCAGTATTTT. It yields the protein CASSYDTASTDTQYF.

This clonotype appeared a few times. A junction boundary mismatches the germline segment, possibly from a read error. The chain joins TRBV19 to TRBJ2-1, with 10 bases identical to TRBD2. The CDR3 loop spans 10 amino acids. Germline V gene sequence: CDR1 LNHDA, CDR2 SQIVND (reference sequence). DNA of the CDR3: TGTGCCACCAGGACTAGCGGATCCTCCTTC. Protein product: CATRTSGSSF.

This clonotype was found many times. CDR3: CASSLWQQETQYF. CDR3 coding DNA: TGTGCCAGCAGCTTATGGCAGCAAGAGACCCAGTACTTC. This chain joins TRBV7-2 and TRBJ2-5; D is ambiguous. This CDR3 is built from 13 residues. V was cut by 2 bases and J by 2 bases, with 6 bases left in between. The germline CDR1 and CDR2 sequences are SGHTA and FQGNSA.

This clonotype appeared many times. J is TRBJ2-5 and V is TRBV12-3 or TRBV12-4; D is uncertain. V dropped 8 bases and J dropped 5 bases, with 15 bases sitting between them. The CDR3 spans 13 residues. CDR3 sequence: CASGRNPKETQYF. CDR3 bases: TGTGCCAGCGGGCGGAACCCCAAGGAGACCCAGTACTTC.

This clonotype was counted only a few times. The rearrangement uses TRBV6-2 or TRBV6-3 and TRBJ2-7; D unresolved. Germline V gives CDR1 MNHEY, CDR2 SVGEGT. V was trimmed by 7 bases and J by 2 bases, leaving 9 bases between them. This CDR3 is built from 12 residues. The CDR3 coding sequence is TGTGCCAGCAACGCGAGGACCTACGAGCAGTACTTC. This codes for CASNARTYEQYF.

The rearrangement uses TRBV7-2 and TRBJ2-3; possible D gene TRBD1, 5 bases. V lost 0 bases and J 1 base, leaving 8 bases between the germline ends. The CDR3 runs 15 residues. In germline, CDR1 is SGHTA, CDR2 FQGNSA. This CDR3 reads CASSLAVRGTDTQYF. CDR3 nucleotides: TGTGCCAGCAGCTTAGCGGTCAGGGGCACAGATACGCAGTATTTT.

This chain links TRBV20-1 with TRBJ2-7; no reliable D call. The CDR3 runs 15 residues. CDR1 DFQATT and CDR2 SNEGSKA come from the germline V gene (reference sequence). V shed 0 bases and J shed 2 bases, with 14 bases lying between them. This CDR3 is CSARDSPTSTYEQYF. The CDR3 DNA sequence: TGCAGTGCTAGAGATTCTCCCACTTCTACCTACGAGCAGTACTTC.

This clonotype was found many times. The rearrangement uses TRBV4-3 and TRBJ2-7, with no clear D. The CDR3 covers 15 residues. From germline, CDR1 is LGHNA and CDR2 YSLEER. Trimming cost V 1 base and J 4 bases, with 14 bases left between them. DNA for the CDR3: TGCGCCAGCAGCCAAGCTCTGGACCCTAGGTACGAGCAGTACTTC. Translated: CASSQALDPRYEQYF.

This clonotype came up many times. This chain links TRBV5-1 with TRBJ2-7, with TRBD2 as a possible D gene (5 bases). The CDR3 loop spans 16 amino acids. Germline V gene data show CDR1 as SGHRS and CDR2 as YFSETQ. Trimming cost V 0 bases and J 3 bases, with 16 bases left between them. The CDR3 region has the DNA TGCGCCAGCAGCTTGGCCCCACTAGACCCATTCTACGAGCAGTACTTC. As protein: CASSLAPLDPFYEQYF.

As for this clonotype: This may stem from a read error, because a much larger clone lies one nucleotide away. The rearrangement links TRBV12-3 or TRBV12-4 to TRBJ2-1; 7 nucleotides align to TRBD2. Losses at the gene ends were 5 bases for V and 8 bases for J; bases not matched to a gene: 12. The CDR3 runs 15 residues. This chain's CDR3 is CASSPPWTSLYEQFF. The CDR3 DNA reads TGTGCCAGCAGTCCCCCCTGGACTAGTTTGTATGAGCAGTTCTTC.

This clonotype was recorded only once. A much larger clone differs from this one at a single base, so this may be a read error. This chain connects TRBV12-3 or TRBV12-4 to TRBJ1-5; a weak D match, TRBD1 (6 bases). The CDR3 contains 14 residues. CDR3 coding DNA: TGTGCCGGCAGTTACCAGGGGAGCAATCAGCCCCAGCATTTT. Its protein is CAGSYQGSNQPQHF.